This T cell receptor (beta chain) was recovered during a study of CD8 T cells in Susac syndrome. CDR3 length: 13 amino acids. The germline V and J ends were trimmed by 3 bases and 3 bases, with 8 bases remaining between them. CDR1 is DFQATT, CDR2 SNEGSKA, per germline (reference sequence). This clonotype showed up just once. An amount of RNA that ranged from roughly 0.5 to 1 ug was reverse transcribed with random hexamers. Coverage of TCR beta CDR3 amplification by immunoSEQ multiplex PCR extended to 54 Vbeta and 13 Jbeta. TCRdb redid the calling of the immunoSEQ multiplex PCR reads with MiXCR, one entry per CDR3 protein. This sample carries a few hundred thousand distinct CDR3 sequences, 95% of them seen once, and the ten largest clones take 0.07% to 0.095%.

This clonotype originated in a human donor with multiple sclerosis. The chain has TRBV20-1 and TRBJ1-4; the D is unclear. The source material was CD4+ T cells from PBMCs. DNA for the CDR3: TGCAGTGCTAGCAAGGTCCCTAATGAAAAACTGTTTTTT. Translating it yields CSASKVPNEKLFF.